This is a list of T cell receptor beta chains from one sample in a study of T cells after yellow fever vaccination. One entry per CDR3 protein, called by TCRdb with MiXCR from the 5' RACE reads. The repertoire includes fewer than 650,000 distinct CDR3 sequences, 21% of them detected once, and less than 20% sits in the top ten. The specimen comprised PBMCs, sampled approximately 20 days after the first yellow fever vaccination. These receptors were obtained from a man in his late teens or twenties who received the YFV17D yellow fever vaccine. CDR3s include the opening cysteine and the closing phenylalanine or tryptophan. A D gene is named only where the DNA matches it firmly. Size is stated for part of the rows, as once, few or many counts, or as a class when the clone is expanded.

D gene,clone size,J gene,V gene,CDR3 protein,CDR3 DNA
-,-,TRBJ1-5,TRBV20-1,CGRGGPGQPQHF,TGCGGGAGGGGGGGGCCGGGACAGCCCCAGCATTTT
-,-,TRBJ2-2,TRBV4-1,CASSQDRGKLFF,TGCGCCAGCAGCCAAGACCGGGGGAAGCTGTTTTTT
TRBD1,many,TRBJ2-3,TRBV20-1,CSAPTGSDTQYF,TGCAGTGCACCGACAGGGTCAGATACGCAGTATTTT
TRBD2,once,TRBJ2-5,TRBV9,CASSVEAGVNVFQYF,TGTGCCAGCAGCGTAGAAGCGGGGGTGAATGTTTTTCAGTACTTC
-,few,TRBJ2-1,TRBV5-4,CASSFVGGLNEQFF,TGTGCCAGCAGCTTTGTTGGGGGCCTCAATGAGCAGTTCTTC
TRBD1,-,TRBJ1-2,TRBV7-3,CASSLGGAGGSDNYGYTF,TGTGCCAGCAGCTTAGGTGGGGCAGGGGGCTCGGATAACTATGGCTACACCTTC
TRBD1,few,TRBJ2-7,TRBV5-5,CASSSAGTVAYEQYF,TGTGCCAGCAGCTCGGCCGGGACAGTGGCCTACGAGCAGTACTTC
TRBD1,few,TRBJ1-2,TRBV5-1,CASSTTGGGYTF,TGCGCCAGCAGCACGACAGGGGGTGGCTACACCTTC
TRBD1,-,TRBJ1-1,TRBV12-3/TRBV12-4,CASSLPGTGGAEAFF,TGTGCCAGCAGTCTGCCCGGGACAGGGGGCGCGGAAGCTTTCTTT
-,-,TRBJ1-3,TRBV5-1,CASSPGGTGNTIYF,TGCGCCAGCAGCCCGGGGGGAACTGGAAACACCATATATTTT
-,few,TRBJ2-5,TRBV6-2/TRBV6-3,CASRERWETQYF,TGTGCCAGCAGGGAGCGGTGGGAGACCCAGTACTTC
-,-,TRBJ2-2,TRBV5-4,CASSLGASANTGELFF,TGTGCCAGCAGCTTGGGCGCCTCCGCGAACACCGGGGAGCTGTTTTTT
-,few,TRBJ1-1,TRBV6-1,CASSYDTF,TGTGCCAGCAGCTACGACACCTTT
-,-,TRBJ1-2,TRBV19,CASSLGVAIYGYTF,TGTGCCAGTAGCCTCGGGGTAGCAATCTATGGCTACACCTTC
-,-,TRBJ2-7,TRBV12-3/TRBV12-4,CASSQHYEQYF,TGTGCCAGCAGTCAACACTACGAGCAGTACTTC
TRBD2,-,TRBJ2-5,TRBV5-1,CASSWTSGGLETQYF,TGCGCCAGCAGCTGGACTAGCGGGGGTCTGGAGACCCAGTACTTC
TRBD2,few,TRBJ2-7,TRBV6-2/TRBV6-3,CASTPTGLAYYEQYF,TGTGCCAGCACTCCGACGGGACTAGCTTATTACGAGCAGTACTTC
TRBD2,-,TRBJ2-1,TRBV7-3,CASSELAGANPGNEQFF,TGTGCCAGCAGCGAACTAGCGGGGGCCAACCCGGGGAATGAGCAGTTCTTC
TRBD1,few,TRBJ1-2,TRBV15,CATSNRTGGPSTF,TGTGCCACCAGCAATAGGACAGGGGGCCCCTCCACCTTC
TRBD1,-,TRBJ1-2,TRBV20-1,CSAHGHRGSLGYTF,TGCAGTGCCCATGGCCACAGGGGGTCCTTGGGCTACACCTTC
-,-,TRBJ2-3,TRBV20-1,CSAYRGGADTQYF,TGCAGTGCTTACAGGGGAGGCGCAGATACGCAGTATTTT
-,few,TRBJ1-2,TRBV15,CATSRDEGYTF,TGTGCCACCAGCAGAGATGAGGGCTACACCTTC
TRBD2,few,TRBJ2-3,TRBV10-3,CAISESRGGRVGDTQYF,TGTGCCATCAGTGAGTCGCGGGGAGGGAGAGTTGGAGATACGCAGTATTTT
TRBD2,few,TRBJ2-1,TRBV4-2,CASSQGPSGGVSYNEQFF,TGTGCCAGCAGCCAAGGTCCTAGCGGGGGTGTGTCCTACAATGAGCAGTTCTTC
-,few,TRBJ1-4,TRBV4-3,CASSQVWDMAEKLFF,TGCGCCAGCAGCCAAGTCTGGGATATGGCTGAAAAACTGTTTTTT
-,once,TRBJ2-2,TRBV18,CASSPQRGGPGELFF,TGTGCCAGCTCTCCCCAAAGAGGAGGACCCGGGGAGCTGTTTTTT
-,-,TRBJ2-5,TRBV19,CASNARGHVQETQYF,TGTGCCAGTAACGCTCGGGGCCATGTTCAAGAGACCCAGTACTTC
-,-,TRBJ2-7,TRBV6-5,CASSYSGEGNEQYF,TGTGCCAGCAGTTACTCTGGTGAGGGAAACGAGCAGTACTTC
-,-,TRBJ2-1,TRBV20-1,CSARATSSERTENEQFF,TGCAGTGCTAGAGCTACGTCGAGTGAGAGGACCGAAAATGAGCAGTTCTTC
-,-,TRBJ1-1,TRBV7-8,CASSLYDSNTEAFF,TGTGCCAGCAGCTTATACGACTCGAACACTGAAGCTTTCTTT
-,few,TRBJ2-1,TRBV7-3,CASSLTQGSHEQFF,TGTGCCAGCAGCTTAACTCAGGGTAGCCATGAGCAGTTCTTC
TRBD1,few,TRBJ1-1,TRBV9,CASSGRLGQGNTEAFF,TGTGCCAGCAGCGGGCGGTTGGGACAGGGTAACACTGAAGCTTTCTTT
TRBD2,few,TRBJ2-7,TRBV5-4,CASSTLGTSGGSEQYF,TGTGCCAGCAGCACACTTGGGACTAGCGGGGGGTCCGAGCAGTACTTC
-,few,TRBJ2-2,TRBV6-2/TRBV6-3,CASKSVNTGELFF,TGTGCCAGCAAGTCCGTCAACACCGGGGAGCTGTTTTTT
-,-,TRBJ1-1,TRBV19,CASSIEGNTEAFF,TGTGCCAGTAGTATCGAGGGGAACACTGAAGCTTTCTTT
-,few,TRBJ1-3,TRBV18,CASSREVWNTIYF,TGTGCCAGCTCACGAGAGGTGTGGAACACCATATATTTT
-,once,TRBJ2-5,TRBV28,CASSSPGERLQETQYF,TGTGCCAGCAGTTCGCCAGGGGAACGCCTGCAAGAGACCCAGTACTTC
-,-,TRBJ2-7,TRBV5-6,CASSMLGSSYEQYF,TGTGCCAGCAGCATGTTGGGGAGCTCCTACGAGCAGTACTTC
-,few,TRBJ2-3,TRBV3-1,CASSPQDSTDTQYF,TGTGCCAGCAGCCCACAGGATAGCACAGATACGCAGTATTTT
-,-,TRBJ2-7,TRBV7-9,CASSIGWASEQYF,TGTGCCAGCAGCATTGGGTGGGCCAGCGAGCAGTACTTC
-,-,TRBJ2-4,TRBV5-5,CASSEEGKNIQYF,TGTGCCAGCAGCGAGGAGGGCAAAAACATTCAGTACTTC
-,-,TRBJ2-1,TRBV9,CASSGNEQFF,TGTGCCAGCAGCGGTAATGAGCAGTTCTTC
TRBD1,-,TRBJ2-3,TRBV5-1,CASSLGDRRTDTQYF,TGCGCCAGCAGCTTGGGGGACAGGCGCACAGATACGCAGTATTTT
TRBD1,-,TRBJ2-2,TRBV12-3/TRBV12-4,CASSSNRGQTGELFF,TGTGCCAGCAGTTCGAACAGGGGTCAAACCGGGGAGCTGTTTTTT
-,-,TRBJ2-5,TRBV21-1,CASSKGRKTQYF,TGTGCCAGCAGCAAAGGAAGGAAGACCCAGTACTTC
-,-,TRBJ2-5,TRBV5-5,CAAGGAPQETQYF,TGTGCCGCAGGAGGGGCCCCACAAGAGACCCAGTACTTC